The 8 T cell receptor beta chains below were found in one sample sequenced in a study of CD8+ T cells in alopecia areata. RNA extraction was followed by reverse transcription into cDNA, which acted as the sequencing template. Generated by immunoSEQ multiplex PCR, the TCRdb table keeps only in-frame clones and is missing some. The repertoire holds about 200,000 clones, just over 55% seen once, with roughly 5% in the top ten. The sequenced sample was CD8+ T cells sorted from blood. The receptors derive from a human donor in good health.

V is TRBV10-1 and J is TRBJ2-7; D remains unclear. The CDR3 is 14 residues long. Germline CDR1 and CDR2: WNHNN and SYGVQD (reference sequence). The V end was cut by 0 bases, the J end by 5 bases, with 11 bases between. The CDR3, as DNA: TGCGCCAGCAGTGAGTCCGGCCAAACCCACGAGCAGTACTTC. This codes for CASSESGQTHEQYF.

The chain recombines TRBV6-1 with TRBJ1-2; D possibly corresponds to TRBD1 (5 bases). Germline V gene sequence: CDR1 MNHNS, CDR2 SASEGT. Trimming cost V 7 bases and J 2 bases, with 11 bases left between them. The CDR3 is made up of 13 amino acids. In nucleotides, the CDR3 is TGTGCCAGCACGGGGGGAGGCAACTATGGCTACACCTTC. The encoded protein is CASTGGGNYGYTF.

This clone was recorded once. The gene calls are TRBV28 and TRBJ2-7; D uncertain. This CDR3 spans 14 amino acids. Trimming cost V 2 bases and J 1 base, with 9 bases left between them. Germline CDR1 MDHEN, CDR2 SYDVKM. CDR3 protein: CASSLLGWSYEQYF. In DNA form, the CDR3 reads TGTGCCAGCAGTTTACTGGGATGGTCCTACGAGCAGTACTTC.

The chain has TRBV15 and TRBJ2-7; 8 bases line up with TRBD2. This CDR3 has 15 residues. Germline V CDR1 and CDR2: LNHNV, YYDKDF (reference sequence). V lost 5 bases to trimming and J lost 3 bases; unmatched junction nucleotides: 9. The CDR3 nucleotides read TGTGCCACCAGCCCAGACCCCGCGGGGGGCTACGAGCAGTACTTC. Its protein is CATSPDPAGGYEQYF.

J is TRBJ1-2 and V is TRBV29-1; TRBD1 matches at 7 bases. V was pared by 7 bases and J by 8 bases, with 13 bases of the junction left unmatched. The length of the CDR3 is 13 residues. The germline V gene encodes CDR1 SQVTM and CDR2 ANQGSEA. The CDR3 sequence is CSADPRGRDGYTF. In DNA, the CDR3 is TGCAGCGCCGACCCCAGGGGGAGGGACGGCTACACCTTC.

This clone was seen once. V is TRBV5-1 and J is TRBJ1-6, with 7 bases aligning to TRBD1. V was pared by 2 bases and J by 2 bases, with 7 bases of the junction left unmatched. This CDR3 region has 17 residues. Germline V gene data show CDR1 as SGHRS and CDR2 as YFSETQ. The CDR3 DNA follows: TGCGCCAGCAGCTTTATGGGACAGAGCCCCTATAATTCACCCCTCCACTTT. Protein: CASSFMGQSPYNSPLHF.

This clone has just a few counts. The chain combines TRBV1 with TRBJ2-1; the DNA was not used to check the table's D call, TRBD2. TRBV1 represents a pseudogene. The CDR3 contains 19 residues. The CDR3 loop is CTSSRDPLAGGSSYNEQFF. CDR3 nucleotides: TGCACCAGCAGCCGGGATCCACTAGCGGGGGGTAGCTCCTACAATGAGCAGTTCTTC.

The chain combines TRBV27 with TRBJ2-5, with a tentative D call TRBD2 (6 bases). CDR1 is MNHEY and CDR2 is SMNVEV in the germline V gene (reference sequence). The CDR3 has 14 amino acids. Trimming removed 3 bases from V and 0 bases from J, with 8 bases in between. CDR3 amino acids: CASSFSGDQETQYF. The CDR3 DNA sequence: TGTGCCAGCAGTTTTTCGGGGGACCAAGAGACCCAGTACTTC.